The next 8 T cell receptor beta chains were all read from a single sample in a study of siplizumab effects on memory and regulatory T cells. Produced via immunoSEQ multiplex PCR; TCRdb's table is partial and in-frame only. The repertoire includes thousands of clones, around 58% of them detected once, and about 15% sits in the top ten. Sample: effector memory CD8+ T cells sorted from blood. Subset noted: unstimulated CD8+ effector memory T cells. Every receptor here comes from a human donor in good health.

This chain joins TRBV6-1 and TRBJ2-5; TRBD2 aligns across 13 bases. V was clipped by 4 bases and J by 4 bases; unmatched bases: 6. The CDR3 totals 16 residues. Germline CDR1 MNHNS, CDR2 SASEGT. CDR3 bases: TGTGCCAGCAGTGCCACGGGACTAGCGGGGTTAGAGACCCAGTACTTC. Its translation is CASSATGLAGLETQYF.

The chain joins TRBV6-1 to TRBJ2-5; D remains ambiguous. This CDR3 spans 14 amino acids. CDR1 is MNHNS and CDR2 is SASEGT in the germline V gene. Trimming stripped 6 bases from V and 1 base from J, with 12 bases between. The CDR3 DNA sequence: TGTGCCAGCAGAGAGCGCCGTGTCCAAGAGACCCAGTACTTC. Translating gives CASRERRVQETQYF.

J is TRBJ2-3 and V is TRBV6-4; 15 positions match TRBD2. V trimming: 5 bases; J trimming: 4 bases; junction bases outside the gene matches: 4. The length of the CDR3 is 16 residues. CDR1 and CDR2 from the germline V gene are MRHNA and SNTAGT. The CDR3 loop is CASSTGLAGGSDTQYF. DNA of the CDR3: TGTGCCAGCAGTACCGGACTAGCGGGGGGGTCAGATACGCAGTATTTT.

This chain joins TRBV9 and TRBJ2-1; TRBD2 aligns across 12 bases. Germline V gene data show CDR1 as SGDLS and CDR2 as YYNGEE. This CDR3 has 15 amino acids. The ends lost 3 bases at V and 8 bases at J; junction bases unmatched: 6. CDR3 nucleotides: TGTGCCAGCAGCGCTCCTAGCGGGGGGGCCTATGAGCAGTTCTTC. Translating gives CASSAPSGGAYEQFF. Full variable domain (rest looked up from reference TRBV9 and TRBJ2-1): DSGVTQTPKHLITATGQRVTLRCSPRSGDLSVYWYQQSLDQGLQFLIQYYNGEERAKGNILERFSAQQFPDLHSELNLSSLELGDSALYFCASSAPSGGAYEQFFGPGTRLTVL.

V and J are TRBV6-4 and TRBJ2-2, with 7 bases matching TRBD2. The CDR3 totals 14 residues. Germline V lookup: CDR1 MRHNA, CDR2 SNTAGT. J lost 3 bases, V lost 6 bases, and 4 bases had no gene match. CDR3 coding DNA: TGTGCCAGCAGAGGGAGCGGGGACACCGGGGAGCTGTTTTTT. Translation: CASRGSGDTGELFF.

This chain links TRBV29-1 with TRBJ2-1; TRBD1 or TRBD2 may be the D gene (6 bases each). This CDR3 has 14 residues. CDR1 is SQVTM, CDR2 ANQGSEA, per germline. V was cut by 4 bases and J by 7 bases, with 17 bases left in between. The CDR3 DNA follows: TGCAGCGTTGTCGGGGGCCCCTGGATAAATGAGCAGTTCTTC. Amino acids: CSVVGGPWINEQFF.

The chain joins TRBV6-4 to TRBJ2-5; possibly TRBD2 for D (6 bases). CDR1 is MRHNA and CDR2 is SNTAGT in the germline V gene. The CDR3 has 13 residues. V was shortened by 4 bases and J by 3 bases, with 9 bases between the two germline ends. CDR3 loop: CASSVVAEETQYF. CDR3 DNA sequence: TGTGCCAGCAGTGTGGTAGCGGAAGAGACCCAGTACTTC.

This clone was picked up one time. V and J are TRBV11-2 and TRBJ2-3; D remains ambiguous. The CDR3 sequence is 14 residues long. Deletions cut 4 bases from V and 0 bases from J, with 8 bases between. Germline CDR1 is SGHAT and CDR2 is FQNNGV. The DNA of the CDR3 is TGTGCCAGCAGCTCGGTAGGGAGCACAGATACGCAGTATTTT. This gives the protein CASSSVGSTDTQYF.